A single sample gave rise to the 21 T cell receptor beta chains below, sequenced in a study of regulatory T cells in long-lasting Graves disease. Time point described: newly diagnosed GD, antithyroid drugs for less than 3 months. The TCR library was prepared using RNA isolated from PBMCs. Investigators prepared the TCR beta libraries by applying iRepertoire HTBI primers and Arm-PCR of CDR3 regions. One entry per CDR3 protein, called by TCRdb with MiXCR from the multiplex PCR reads. This sample yields under 400,000 distinct CDR3 sequences, of which roughly a sixth are seen a single time; roughly 30% belongs to the top ten. In addition, the sample was reused for a study of T cells in Graves' hyperthyroidism and ophthalmopathy.

The sequencing here drew on peripheral blood mononuclear cells (PBMCs), taken at new diagnosis, from a patient treated with antithyroid drugs. These receptors were taken from a man aged 35-49 years with Graves disease.

The chain carries TRBV6-2 or TRBV6-3 and TRBJ2-5, with D perhaps given as TRBD1 or TRBD2 (6 bases each). The CDR3 loop spans 15 amino acids. Trimming removed 6 bases at V and 7 bases at J, with 21 bases between. In germline, CDR1 is MNHEY, CDR2 SVGEGT. CDR3 in amino acids: CASSSTRGLYGTQYF. CDR3 sequence (DNA): TGTGCCAGCAGCTCTACCAGGGGACTTTATGGGACCCAGTACTTC.

The chain links TRBV2 to TRBJ2-2; D possibly corresponds to TRBD2 (6 bases). Germline CDR1 and CDR2: SNHLY and FYNNEI. This CDR3 spans 14 amino acids. Trimming left V 4 bases short and J 3 bases short, with 9 bases between. CDR3: CASSASGHTGELFF. The CDR3 coding sequence is TGTGCCAGCAGTGCCAGCGGGCACACCGGGGAGCTGTTTTTT.

This clonotype was found many times. The chain combines TRBV24-1 with TRBJ2-5, with D maybe TRBD1 (5 bases). Germline-derived CDR1 and CDR2 are KGHDR and SFDVKD. The length of the CDR3 is 15 residues. The V end was cut by 5 bases, the J end by 5 bases, with 17 bases between. CDR3 in DNA: TGTGCCACCAGTGCCCTTGGGGCCTTGGGGGAGACCCAGTACTTC. Amino acid sequence: CATSALGALGETQYF.

This clonotype was picked up many times. V and J are TRBV11-2 and TRBJ2-3; TRBD2 agrees at 8 bases. Germline assignment: CDR1 SGHAT and CDR2 FQNNGV. V shed 5 bases and J 8 bases; nucleotides not matched to a gene: 6. The CDR3 covers 13 residues. In nucleotides, the CDR3 is TGTGCCAGCAGCGGAAGACTAGCGTCTACGCAGTATTTT. It specifies CASSGRLASTQYF.

This clonotype was seen at least ten times. This chain joins TRBV29-1 and TRBJ2-5; D might be TRBD2 (6 bases). Germline V gives CDR1 SQVTM, CDR2 ANQGSEA. Trimming removed 4 bases from V and 7 bases from J, with 13 bases in between. The CDR3 extends over 12 amino acids. In DNA form, the CDR3 reads TGCAGCGTTGGCGTCCAGGAGGGGACCCAGTACTTC. Amino acids: CSVGVQEGTQYF. Based on the CDR3 plus reference TRBV29-1 and TRBJ2-5, the full variable domain is SAVISQKPSRDICQRGTSLTIQCQVDSQVTMMFWYRQQPGQSLTLIATANQGSEATYESGFVIDKFPISRPNLTFSTLTVSNMSPEDSSIYLCSVGVQEGTQYFGPGTRLLVL.

This clonotype has at least ten counts. The chain's CDR3 is CASSSIAGESSYNEQFF. CDR3 coding DNA: TGTGCCAGCAGCTCAATCGCGGGGGAGAGCTCCTACAATGAGCAGTTCTTC. The V gene is TRBV7-3, the J gene TRBJ2-1; TRBD2 matches 7 bases. V lost 4 bases and J lost 0; bases outside the gene matches: 9. The CDR3 length is 17 residues. CDR1 and CDR2 from the germline V gene are SGHTA and FQGTGA.

By share of the sample, this clonotype is medium-sized (0.01 to 0.1%). The J gene is TRBJ2-5, the V gene TRBV27, with TRBD2 matching 9 bases. V lost 4 bases, J lost 1 base, and 7 bases stayed unmatched. CDR1 MNHEY and CDR2 SMNVEV come from the germline V gene (reference sequence). The CDR3 covers 16 residues. CDR3 protein: CASSSLAGAPQETQYF. The CDR3 coding sequence is TGTGCCAGCAGTTCCTTAGCGGGGGCCCCCCAAGAGACCCAGTACTTC.

Ten or more counts support this clonotype. V gene TRBV24-1 combines with J gene TRBJ2-3, with 9 bases matching TRBD2. The CDR3 totals 17 residues. CDR1 and CDR2 from the germline V gene are KGHDR and SFDVKD. Trimming took 4 bases from V and 1 from J; bases not matched to a gene: 8. The CDR3 is CATSDPRRGGRTDTQYF. CDR3 nucleotides: TGTGCCACCAGTGACCCTAGGCGGGGGGGCCGCACAGATACGCAGTATTTT.

Many counts were recorded for this clonotype. The genes are TRBV30 and TRBJ2-7; 7 bases agree with TRBD2. Looked up from germline, CDR1 is GTSNPN and CDR2 is SVGIG (reference sequence). Trimming took 0 bases from V and 6 from J; bases not matched to a gene: 5. The CDR3 has 13 amino acids. The CDR3 DNA sequence: TGTGCCTGGAGTGTACAGCGGGGTTTCGAGCAGTACTTC. Protein product: CAWSVQRGFEQYF.

This clonotype was observed at least ten times. V usage is TRBV3-1 and J usage is TRBJ2-5; 7 positions match TRBD1. The J segment lost 2 bases and the V segment lost 4 bases, leaving 7 bases of the junction unmatched. This CDR3 has 15 residues. Germline values: CDR1 LGHDT, CDR2 YNNKEL (reference sequence). The CDR3 here is CASSPYRGRQETQYF. CDR3 in DNA: TGTGCCAGCAGCCCTTACAGGGGTAGGCAAGAGACCCAGTACTTC.

The gene calls are TRBV7-6 and TRBJ2-1; TRBD2 aligns across 10 bases. The end of the DNA fits TRBJ2-5 better, so the J call may be wrong. The CDR3 has 16 residues. Germline V gives CDR1 SGHVS, CDR2 FNYEAQ. CDR3 residues: CASSFTSGAVQETQYF. The CDR3 bases are TGTGCCAGCAGCTTTACTAGCGGGGCCGTCCAAGAGACCCAGTACTTC.

This clonotype was observed at least ten times. The chain uses TRBV20-1 and TRBJ1-6; maybe TRBD1 (6 bases). The CDR3 runs to 16 residues. Trimming took 6 bases from V and 11 from J, leaving 26 bases between them. CDR1 DFQATT and CDR2 SNEGSKA come from the germline V gene (reference sequence). CDR3 loop: CSATQPLGRGLPPLHF. The CDR3 bases are TGCAGTGCCACCCAACCTCTGGGCAGGGGTCTTCCACCCCTCCACTTT.

This clonotype came up a few times. The chain carries TRBV5-1 and TRBJ1-4, with D maybe TRBD1 (6 bases). Between the trimmed V and J ends, which lost 3 bases and 3 bases, there was a span of 9 bases. This CDR3 is built from 14 residues. Germline CDR1 SGHRS, CDR2 YFSETQ. The CDR3 spells CASSYRVPNEKLFF. The CDR3 DNA reads as TGCGCCAGCAGCTACAGGGTGCCTAATGAAAAACTGTTTTTT.

This clonotype was counted many times. This chain uses TRBV28 with TRBJ2-7, with 9 bases lining up with TRBD1. Per the germline V gene, CDR1 is MDHEN and CDR2 is SYDVKM. This CDR3 has 15 amino acids. V was clipped by 5 bases and J by 3 bases; unmatched bases: 8. CDR3 DNA sequence: TGTGCCAGCAGTGCCTCCGGGACAGGGAACTACGAGCAGTACTTC. It is translated as CASSASGTGNYEQYF. Supplemented by reference TRBV28 and TRBJ2-7, the full variable domain reads DVKVTQSSRYLVKRTGEKVFLECVQDMDHENMFWYRQDPGLGLRLIYFSYDVKMKEKGDIPEGYSVSREKKERFSLILESASTNQTSMYLCASSASGTGNYEQYFGPGTRLTVT.

The sample holds many counts of this clonotype. The V call is TRBV5-1, the J call TRBJ2-1, with D unclear. The CDR3 sequence is 14 residues long. CDR1 and CDR2 (germline): SGHRS, YFSETQ. Trimming took 0 bases from V and 6 from J, leaving 10 bases between them. The CDR3 bases are TGCGCCAGCAGCTTGGAAGGGTATGGCAATGAGCAGTTCTTC. Amino acids: CASSLEGYGNEQFF.

This clonotype was detected ten times or more. The chain joins TRBV9 to TRBJ2-5; the match to TRBD2 covers 9 bases. V lost 3 bases, J lost 5 bases, and 14 bases stayed unmatched. This CDR3 has 17 amino acids. CDR1 and CDR2 from the germline V gene are SGDLS and YYNGEE. DNA for the CDR3: TGTGCCAGCAGCGCAAACAGCGAGGCTAGCGGGGTGGAGACCCAGTACTTC. Translating it yields CASSANSEASGVETQYF.

The chain joins TRBV14 to TRBJ2-4; perhaps TRBD2 as D (6 bases). The CDR3 consists of 13 residues. Deletions cut 4 bases from V and 8 bases from J, with 12 bases between. Germline V CDR1 and CDR2: SGHDN, FVKESK. The CDR3 loop reads CASSRRERDIQYF. CDR3 DNA sequence: TGTGCCAGCAGCCGGAGAGAGCGGGACATTCAGTACTTC. The full variable domain, its missing parts supplied by reference TRBV14 and TRBJ2-4, is EAGVTQFPSHSVIEKGQTVTLRCDPISGHDNLYWYRRVMGKEIKFLLHFVKESKQDESGMPNNRFLAERTGGTYSTLKVQPAELEDSGVYFCASSRRERDIQYFGAGTRLSVL.

The rearrangement joins TRBV7-2 to TRBJ2-1, with 14 positions matching TRBD2. J was trimmed by 8 bases and V by 4 bases; bases with no gene match: 7. Germline CDR1 is SGHTA and CDR2 is FQGNSA. This CDR3 is built from 16 residues. The DNA of the CDR3 is TGTGCCAGCAGCTCGGGACTAGCGGGGGTAAACTATGAGCAGTTCTTC. Translating it yields CASSSGLAGVNYEQFF.

This clonotype was recorded at least ten times. The genes are TRBV3-1 and TRBJ2-3, with D possibly being TRBD2 (5 bases). The CDR3 is 15 residues long. Trimming took off 1 base at V and 5 bases at J, with 13 bases between the two ends. Per the germline V gene, CDR1 is LGHDT and CDR2 is YNNKEL (reference sequence). The CDR3, as DNA: TGTGCCAGCAGCCAAGGGGGTCCCCGGGGAGATACGCAGTATTTT. It codes for CASSQGGPRGDTQYF.

The V and J genes are TRBV30 and TRBJ1-2; D is undetermined. V was shortened by 0 bases and J by 8 bases, with 13 bases between the two germline ends. CDR3 length: 13 residues. Germline V CDR1 and CDR2: GTSNPN, SVGIG (reference sequence). As DNA, the CDR3 is TGTGCCTGGAGTGTACGCTCCTCCGGGGGCTACACCTTC. Translation: CAWSVRSSGGYTF.

This clonotype has a count of ten or more. CDR3 in amino acids: CASSPRRSSNQPQHF. In DNA, the CDR3 is TGTGCCAGCAGCCCGCGGAGGAGTAGCAATCAGCCCCAGCATTTT. V gene TRBV7-2 combines with J gene TRBJ1-5, with D hard to call. V lost 5 bases and J lost 0, with 11 bases in between. The CDR3 consists of 15 residues. Germline assignment: CDR1 SGHTA and CDR2 FQGNSA.